The 32 T cell receptor beta chains in this list originate from one sample, sequenced in a study of regulatory T cells in long-lasting Graves disease (dated by TCRdb to the early 2020s). Per the publication, the time point label means: persistent/refractory GD, antithyroid drugs over 5 years with positive TRAb. RNA was extracted from PBMCs in TRIzol for both TCR sequencing and RNA sequencing. Receptors were amplified or captured by multiplex PCR. The instrument was an Illumina HiSeq 4000. CDR3 regions were amplified by Arm-PCR with iRepertoire HTBI primers to construct TCR beta libraries. Using fastp trimming at Q25 and MiXCR clonotype assembly, TCRdb reanalyzed the public sequencing data and kept in-frame beta chains. Rows with one shared CDR3 protein collapse into an entry with the most common genes and DNA. The sample records about 290,000 distinct CDR3 sequences, more than 20% of which are singletons. The ten largest clones add up to approximately 60% of the sample.

The starting material was peripheral blood mononuclear cells (PBMCs), obtained when the disease was refractory, from a patient treated with antithyroid drugs. These TCRs come from a female donor with Graves disease.

The rearrangement links TRBV28 to TRBJ2-1; 9 nucleotides align to TRBD1. CDR3 size: 15 residues. V dropped 6 bases and J dropped 3; count of bases not matched to a gene: 6. The germline V gene encodes CDR1 MDHEN and CDR2 SYDVKM. DNA of the CDR3: TGTGCCAGCAGCAGGGGACAGGGTGGCTACAATGAGCAGTTCTTC. It yields the protein CASSRGQGGYNEQFF.

This clonotype was found a few times. V and J are TRBV19 and TRBJ2-2, with 8 bases lining up with TRBD1. Germline V gives CDR1 LNHDA, CDR2 SQIVND (reference sequence). This CDR3 comprises 15 residues. After removal of 4 bases from V and 6 bases from J, the junction contained 7 bases not matched to a gene. The DNA of the CDR3 is TGTGCCAGTAGTACTCGCAGGGGGCGCGCCGGGGAGCTGTTTTTT. This translates into CASSTRRGRAGELFF.

The chain has TRBV25-1 and TRBJ2-7; possibly TRBD1 for D (6 bases). CDR1 MGHDK and CDR2 SYGVNS come from the germline V gene. The ends were cut back, 1 base at V and 2 bases at J, with 12 bases in the middle. The CDR3 runs to 15 residues. CDR3 residues: CASSELGGRTYEQYF. The CDR3 coding sequence is TGTGCCAGCAGTGAATTAGGGGGACGGACCTACGAGCAGTACTTC.

This clonotype was counted between two and nine times. The CDR3 here is CASSYSPRQGNEQFF. Written as DNA, the CDR3 is TGTGCCAGCAGTTACTCGCCGCGACAGGGCAATGAGCAGTTCTTC. J is TRBJ2-5 and V is TRBV6-2 or TRBV6-3; TRBD1 aligns across 7 bases. Near its end, the DNA agrees better with TRBJ2-1, so the J call may be wrong. Germline CDR1 is MNHEY and CDR2 is SVGEGT. The CDR3 has 15 residues.

This clonotype was recorded at least ten times. The rearrangement uses TRBV10-3 and TRBJ2-7; the match to TRBD2 covers 7 bases. There are 14 residues in the CDR3. V dropped 4 bases and J dropped 2; count of bases not matched to a gene: 5. Germline loops: CDR1 ENHRY, CDR2 SYGVKD. The CDR3 loop is CAISGDYRTYEQYF. CDR3 nucleotides: TGTGCCATCAGTGGGGACTACCGCACCTACGAGCAGTACTTC.

The gene calls are TRBV10-3 and TRBJ2-7, with TRBD1 matching over 10 bases. The CDR3 consists of 15 residues. CDR1 ENHRY and CDR2 SYGVKD come from the germline V gene. V shed 0 bases, J shed 5 bases, and the junction held 4 bases outside the gene matches. This CDR3 is CAISESGTGVHEQYF. The CDR3 DNA is TGTGCCATCAGTGAGTCCGGGACAGGGGTCCACGAGCAGTACTTC.

This clonotype occurred many times. The chain combines TRBV7-2 with TRBJ1-2; 9 nucleotides align to TRBD1. The junction had 12 bases not matched to a gene; V was cut back by 5 bases and J by 2 bases. The CDR3 length is 17 residues. In germline, CDR1 is SGHTA, CDR2 FQGNSA. CDR3 nucleotide sequence: TGTGCCAGCAGCGAACGTCCCGGGACAGGGTACAACTATGGCTACACCTTC. Protein product: CASSERPGTGYNYGYTF.

This rearrangement joins TRBV2 to TRBJ2-2, with D uncertain. V shed 6 bases and J shed 2 bases, with 4 bases lying between them. The CDR3 extends over 12 amino acids. From germline, CDR1 is SNHLY and CDR2 FYNNEI. CDR3 protein: CASRRNTGELFF. CDR3 DNA: TGTGCCAGCAGAAGAAACACCGGGGAGCTGTTTTTT.

The V call is TRBV28, the J call TRBJ1-5; perhaps TRBD1 as D (5 bases). Germline lookup yields CDR1 MDHEN and CDR2 SYDVKM. This CDR3 region has 13 residues. The V end lost 3 bases, the J end lost 7 bases, and 10 bases lay between the germline ends. The CDR3 DNA reads as TGTGCCAGCAGTTTCCCGGGGGAACAGCCCCAGCATTTT. This encodes CASSFPGEQPQHF. The full variable domain, its missing parts supplied by reference TRBV28 and TRBJ1-5, is DVKVTQSSRYLVKRTGEKVFLECVQDMDHENMFWYRQDPGLGLRLIYFSYDVKMKEKGDIPEGYSVSREKKERFSLILESASTNQTSMYLCASSFPGEQPQHFGDGTRLSIL.

This clonotype was counted many times. The chain combines TRBV18 with TRBJ1-1; D ambiguous. V gave up 4 bases and J gave up 6 bases, with 21 bases separating them. CDR3 length: 16 amino acids. CDR1 is KGHSH and CDR2 is LQKENI in the germline V gene. The CDR3 here is CASSRKVLDGDAEAFF. DNA of the CDR3: TGTGCCAGCTCACGAAAAGTTTTGGATGGCGACGCTGAAGCTTTCTTT.

On this clonotype itself: A much larger clonotype is one base distant, so this may be a read error. This sequence joins TRBV28 and TRBJ1-1; D is undetermined. Germline V lookup: CDR1 MDHEN, CDR2 SYDVKM. CDR3 size: 13 residues. The CDR3 here is CASILPGNIEAFF. The DNA for the CDR3 is TGTGCCAGCATCCTCCCGGGGAACATTGAAGCTTTCTTT.

About this clonotype: One junction end disagrees with the germline gene, perhaps due to a read error. The rearrangement joins TRBV11-2 to TRBJ2-7; perhaps TRBD1 as D (6 bases). The CDR3 has 15 residues. Germline values: CDR1 SGHAT, CDR2 FQNNGV. In nucleotides, the CDR3 is TGTACCAGCAGCTTAGCCAGGGGAAACTCCTACGAGCAGTACTTC. Its translation: CTSSLARGNSYEQYF.

The chain uses TRBV30 and TRBJ2-4; D remains ambiguous. Germline V gives CDR1 GTSNPN, CDR2 SVGIG (reference sequence). Trimming cost V 0 bases and J 1 base, with 13 bases left between them. CDR3 length equals 16 residues. Written as DNA, the CDR3 is TGTGCCTGGAGTGTCAAAAGGGCCGGGGCCAAAAACATTCAGTACTTC. Translation gives CAWSVKRAGAKNIQYF.

This clonotype was recorded at least ten times. V is TRBV28 and J is TRBJ2-7; TRBD2 might be the D (5 bases). The CDR3 is 13 amino acids. Trimming removed 4 bases at V and 1 base at J, with 8 bases between. Germline-derived CDR1 and CDR2 are MDHEN and SYDVKM. The CDR3 sequence is CASSSEGSYEQYF. CDR3 nucleotide sequence: TGTGCCAGCAGTTCTGAGGGATCCTACGAGCAGTACTTC.

This clonotype was seen a few times. The CDR3 protein is CASSESASITGELFF. The CDR3 coding sequence is TGTGCCAGCAGTGAATCGGCTAGCATCACCGGGGAGCTGTTTTTT. The V gene is TRBV2, the J gene TRBJ2-2, with D possibly being TRBD2 (5 bases). The CDR3 runs 15 residues. V was cut by 2 bases and J by 4 bases, with 11 bases left in between. Germline V lookup: CDR1 SNHLY, CDR2 FYNNEI. The whole variable domain, remainder taken from reference TRBV2 and TRBJ2-2, is EPEVTQTPSHQVTQMGQEVILRCVPISNHLYFYWYRQILGQKVEFLVSFYNNEISEKSEIFDDQFSVERPDGSNFTLKIRSTKLEDSAMYFCASSESASITGELFFGEGSRLTVL.

This clonotype has a count of ten or more. The chain employs TRBV20-1 and TRBJ2-7, with D perhaps being TRBD1 or TRBD2 (5 bases each). V lost 2 bases to trimming and J lost 1 base, with 12 bases between them. The length of the CDR3 is 14 residues. Germline CDR1 DFQATT, CDR2 SNEGSKA (reference sequence). The CDR3 reads CSARSGDPSYEQYF. For the CDR3, the DNA is TGCAGTGCTAGATCCGGGGACCCATCCTACGAGCAGTACTTC.

Many counts were recorded for this clonotype. The chain links TRBV11-2 to TRBJ2-1, with 8 bases that match TRBD1. The V and J ends lost 5 bases and 3 bases, in that order; junction bases with no gene match: 6. Germline CDR1 is SGHAT and CDR2 is FQNNGV. This CDR3 is 15 amino acids long. CDR3 nucleotide sequence: TGTGCCAGCAGCCAAGGACAGGGATACTACAATGAGCAGTTCTTC. Residues: CASSQGQGYYNEQFF.

The V call is TRBV6-1, the J call TRBJ1-1, with a possible D match to TRBD1 (6 bases). The length of the CDR3 is 15 residues. Germline assignment: CDR1 MNHNS and CDR2 SASEGT. Trimming removed 5 bases from V and 1 base from J, with 14 bases in between. The chain's CDR3 is CASSTYHRANTEAFF. The CDR3 region has the DNA TGTGCCAGCAGTACTTATCACAGGGCGAACACTGAAGCTTTCTTT.

This clonotype was counted at least ten times. The CDR3, as DNA: TGTGCCAGCAGTTTGGATGCGGGGGTCTATGGCTACACCTTC. Its protein is CASSLDAGVYGYTF. This chain connects TRBV28 to TRBJ1-2; a possible D gene is TRBD1 (5 bases). Trimming removed 3 bases from V and 4 bases from J, with 12 bases in between. The CDR3 spans 14 residues. Germline CDR1 reads MDHEN; CDR2 reads SYDVKM.

This chain links TRBV28 with TRBJ1-3, with 7 bases aligning to TRBD1. CDR3 length equals 11 residues. Germline CDR1 reads MDHEN; CDR2 reads SYDVKM. J gave up 8 bases and V 8 bases, and 3 bases lay outside the gene matches. This chain's CDR3 is CASGDRYTIYF. The CDR3 nucleotides read TGTGCCAGCGGGGACAGATACACCATATATTTT.

A note on this clonotype: A read error may produce the germline difference seen at one junction end. The rearrangement uses TRBV7-9 and TRBJ2-5; D is unclear. This CDR3 is built from 15 residues. Germline CDR1 reads SEHNR; CDR2 reads FQNEAQ (reference sequence). The CDR3 spells CASSPLRDKQGTQYF. The CDR3 DNA reads as TGTGCCAGCAGCCCCCTTCGTGACAAGCAAGGGACCCAGTACTTC.

This clonotype was recorded a few times. The chain uses TRBV7-8 and TRBJ2-3, with D uncertain. The CDR3 contains 13 residues. Germline V gene lookup returns CDR1 SGHVS and CDR2 FQNEAQ. V shed 2 bases and J shed 4 bases, with 7 bases lying between them. DNA for the CDR3: TGTGCCAGCAGCTTAAAAGTCCCAGATACGCAGTATTTT. It yields the protein CASSLKVPDTQYF.

A word on this clonotype: This may stem from a read error, because a much larger clone lies one nucleotide away. J is TRBJ1-1 and V is TRBV7-3; D call uncertain. Germline V gene data show CDR1 as SGHTA and CDR2 as FQGTGA. The CDR3 is made up of 13 amino acids. V lost 5 bases to trimming and J lost 4 bases, with 11 bases between them. As DNA, the CDR3 is TGTGCCAGCAGCCTAAGCCCGAGCACTGAAGCTTTCTTT. Residues: CASSLSPSTEAFF. The full variable domain, rest sourced from reference TRBV7-3 and TRBJ1-1, is GAGVSQTPSNKVTEKGKYVELRCDPISGHTALYWYRQSLGQGPEFLIYFQGTGAADDSGLPNDRFFAVRPEGSVSTLKIQRTERGDSAVYLCASSLSPSTEAFFGQGTRLTVV.

At least ten counts were recorded for this clonotype. The V and J genes are TRBV18 and TRBJ2-1; D gene uncertain. Germline-derived CDR1 and CDR2 are KGHSH and LQKENI. This CDR3 is 15 amino acids long. Trimming cost V 3 bases and J 2 bases, with 11 bases left between them. DNA of the CDR3: TGTGCCAGCTCACCGAGAACTGCGCCCTACAATGAGCAGTTCTTC. This gives the protein CASSPRTAPYNEQFF.

In this sample, this clonotype turned up once. No conserved phenylalanine or tryptophan is present at the end of the CDR3, so a read error is the likely explanation. The rearrangement links TRBV5-1 to TRBJ1-1; D remains ambiguous. Germline V CDR1 and CDR2: SGHRS, YFSETQ. V was clipped by 4 bases and J by 1 base, with 11 bases between them. The CDR3 consists of 14 residues. CDR3 loop: CASSLRASNTEAFV. The CDR3 bases are TGCGCCAGCAGCCTCCGGGCCTCGAACACTGAAGCTTTCGTT.

This chain connects TRBV7-9 to TRBJ1-4, with unresolved D. V was trimmed by 6 bases and J by 8 bases, leaving 13 bases between them. CDR3 length: 13 residues. Germline CDR1 reads SEHNR; CDR2 reads FQNEAQ (reference sequence). The CDR3: CASRPGWEEKLFF. The CDR3 bases are TGTGCCAGCAGGCCGGGCTGGGAGGAAAAACTGTTTTTT.

This clonotype was observed a few times. J is TRBJ2-7 and V is TRBV10-2, with TRBD2 matching 12 bases. The CDR3 totals 14 residues. V lost 8 bases and J lost 4; bases outside the gene matches: 6. Germline CDR1 is WSHSY and CDR2 is SAAADI. This CDR3 reads CASFRLAGGYEQYF. DNA of the CDR3: TGCGCCAGCTTTAGGCTAGCGGGAGGGTACGAGCAGTACTTC.

This clonotype occurred a few times. The chain has TRBV27 and TRBJ2-7; the match to TRBD2 covers 9 bases. The CDR3 covers 14 residues. V was clipped by 2 bases and J by 5 bases; unmatched bases: 4. Germline loops: CDR1 MNHEY, CDR2 SMNVEV (reference sequence). This CDR3 reads CASSLRLAGNEQYF. The DNA of the CDR3 is TGTGCCAGCAGTTTACGGCTAGCGGGAAACGAGCAGTACTTC.

The V call is TRBV30, the J call TRBJ1-2; weak D call: TRBD1 (6 bases). Germline CDR1 GTSNPN, CDR2 SVGIG (reference sequence). V was trimmed by 1 base and J by 7 bases, leaving 16 bases between them. The CDR3 totals 14 residues. The CDR3 loop is CAWSEGRGAGGYTF. In nucleotides, the CDR3 is TGTGCCTGGAGTGAGGGCAGGGGCGCTGGTGGCTACACCTTC.

Points on this clonotype: Given a much more abundant clone one base away, this may be a read error. The chain uses TRBV2 and TRBJ2-7; 8 positions match TRBD1. This CDR3 region has 15 residues. The V and J ends lost 8 bases and 3 bases, in that order; junction bases with no gene match: 12. Germline V CDR1 and CDR2: SNHLY, FYNNEI. CDR3: CASGPRDRRNYEQYF. The DNA of the CDR3 is TGTGCCAGCGGCCCGCGGGACAGGAGGAACTACGAGCAGTACTTC.

This chain uses TRBV9 with TRBJ2-3; possibly TRBD2 for D (6 bases). The germline V gene has CDR1 SGDLS and CDR2 YYNGEE. The CDR3 has 15 residues. Trimming pared 5 bases from V and 6 bases from J, leaving 19 bases between. CDR3 amino acids: CASSESLGGGDTQYF. The CDR3 DNA sequence: TGTGCCAGCAGTGAATCCCTGGGGGGTGGGGATACGCAGTATTTT.

The rearrangement uses TRBV20-1 and TRBJ2-7; tentatively, D is TRBD1 (6 bases). Per germline, CDR1 DFQATT and CDR2 SNEGSKA (reference sequence). CDR3 size: 12 residues. CDR3 protein: CSTTTGFYEQYF. As DNA, the CDR3 is TGCAGCACTACTACAGGGTTTTACGAGCAGTACTTC.